This T cell receptor beta chain is drawn from a study of cytomegalovirus exposure and HLA in healthy donors. As regards this clone: Antigen specificity is unknown.

Primers for the PCR totalled 60 Vbeta and 13 Jbeta. Sequencing used immunoSEQ multiplex PCR; TCRdb keeps in-frame clones, though not all of them. The data show fewer than 120,000 clones, approximately 86% seen once. The study's findings and limits: Later genetic work tied a missense DCLRE1C variant to beta-chain V and J trimming.

In germline, CDR1 is SQVTM, CDR2 ANQGSEA. The CDR3 length is 13 residues. The V end was cut by 1 base, the J end by 3 bases, with 9 bases between. Sequenced material: PBMCs. The clonotype comes from a man in his forties in good health and CMV-seronegative. This chain uses TRBV29-1 with TRBJ1-1, with D hard to call. The CDR3 region has the DNA TGCAGCGTTGAAGGAGGGCGGGACACTGAAGCTTTCTTT. This translates into CSVEGGRDTEAFF.